Listed below are T cell receptor beta chains from one sample, sequenced in a study of radiation and T cells in renal cell carcinoma. Using immunoSEQ multiplex PCR, the repertoire was profiled, and TCRdb retains in-frame clones only, with some absent. In the table there are approximately 100,000 clones, about 86% of which are singletons. Here the sequenced sample was blood, taken from a patient whose treatment included radiotherapy and nephrectomy. The receptors originated from a man aged 50 to 59 with renal cell carcinoma. Each CDR3 is given with its conserved first and last residue. A D gene is named only where the DNA matches it firmly. Clone size is given for some rows only: seen once, a few or many times, or a class if the clone is expanded.

J: TRBJ2-7
V: TRBV23-1
size: NA
D: NA
DNA: TGCGCCAGCAGTCATCCGCGAGGTGTGAGGTCCTACGAGCAGTACTTC
CDR3: CASSHPRGVRSYEQYF

J: TRBJ2-3
V: TRBV5-1
size: few
D: NA
DNA: TGCGCCAGCAGCCAGACTGGCGGGATGGGGCCGGATACGCAGTATTTT
CDR3: CASSQTGGMGPDTQYF

J: TRBJ1-2
V: TRBV5-4
size: NA
D: NA
DNA: TGTGCCAGCAGCTTGGCACAGGCATTTTCGGATGGCTACACCTTC
CDR3: CASSLAQAFSDGYTF

J: TRBJ1-2
V: TRBV7-2
size: few
D: NA
DNA: TGTGCCAGCAGCTTAGGATGGGGTCTTGACTATGGCTACACCTTC
CDR3: CASSLGWGLDYGYTF

J: TRBJ2-3
V: TRBV18
size: NA
D: TRBD2
DNA: TGTGCCAGCTCACCAGCGGGGGGCCCAGATACGCAGTATTTT
CDR3: CASSPAGGPDTQYF

J: TRBJ2-7
V: TRBV18
size: NA
D: NA
DNA: TGTGCCGCCGGGGGCGCCCCCTACGAGCAGTACTTC
CDR3: CAAGGAPYEQYF

J: TRBJ2-3
V: TRBV5-8
size: NA
D: TRBD1
DNA: TGTGCCAGCACCAGGGGACAGGGCACAGATACGCAGTATTTT
CDR3: CASTRGQGTDTQYF

J: TRBJ2-3
V: TRBV7-3
size: NA
D: TRBD2
DNA: TGTGCCAGCAAACTAGCGGGGGTAGCAGATACGCAGTATTTT
CDR3: CASKLAGVADTQYF

J: TRBJ1-2
V: TRBV2
size: NA
D: NA
DNA: TGTGCCAGCCTCCTCACCCCCGGAATCTATGGCTACACCTTC
CDR3: CASLLTPGIYGYTF

J: TRBJ2-1
V: TRBV9
size: few
D: TRBD2
DNA: TGTGCCAGCAGCGAGGCGGGGGGCGCCTACAATGAGCAGTTCTTC
CDR3: CASSEAGGAYNEQFF

J: TRBJ2-5
V: TRBV6-1
size: NA
D: TRBD2
DNA: TGTGCCAGCAGTGTACAACCTCCGGGACTAGCGGGGGGATACCAAGAGACCCAGTACTTC
CDR3: CASSVQPPGLAGGYQETQYF

J: TRBJ1-4
V: TRBV6-5
size: NA
D: TRBD1
DNA: TGTGCCAGCAGTTACCGAACAGGGGATGAAAAACTGTTTTTT
CDR3: CASSYRTGDEKLFF

J: TRBJ2-7
V: TRBV4-2
size: NA
D: TRBD1
DNA: TGTGCCAGCAGCCAAGGGACAGGGGAGCCCTACGAGCAGTACTTC
CDR3: CASSQGTGEPYEQYF

J: TRBJ2-5
V: TRBV9
size: NA
D: TRBD2
DNA: TGTGCCAGCAGCGTATTTGCTAGCGGCCAAGAGACCCAGTACTTC
CDR3: CASSVFASGQETQYF

J: TRBJ2-7
V: TRBV27
size: NA
D: NA
DNA: TGTGCCAGCAGTTTATCAGGTTACGAGCAGTACTTC
CDR3: CASSLSGYEQYF

J: TRBJ1-1
V: TRBV2
size: NA
D: NA
DNA: TGTGCCAGCAGTTTATTGGGGGTCCGTGAAGCTTTCTTT
CDR3: CASSLLGVREAFF

J: TRBJ2-7
V: TRBV9
size: NA
D: NA
DNA: TGTGCCAGCAGCGTAGCTGGGACATCCTACGAGCAGTACTTC
CDR3: CASSVAGTSYEQYF

J: TRBJ2-3
V: TRBV28
size: few
D: TRBD1
DNA: TGTGCCAGCAGTGGGACAGGGGTTAAAGATACGCAGTATTTT
CDR3: CASSGTGVKDTQYF

J: TRBJ1-2
V: TRBV2
size: NA
D: NA
DNA: TGTGCCAGCAGTCTCAACGACGGCTACACCTTC
CDR3: CASSLNDGYTF

J: TRBJ2-7
V: TRBV29-1
size: NA
D: TRBD1
DNA: TGCAGCGTCGCAAGTCGGGTCGGGACAGGGTCGTACGAGCAGTACTTC
CDR3: CSVASRVGTGSYEQYF

J: TRBJ2-1
V: TRBV10-3
size: once
D: NA
DNA: TGTGCCATCAGTGAGTCTGGAGCTCAACGTTACAATGAGCAGTTCTTC
CDR3: CAISESGAQRYNEQFF

J: TRBJ1-1
V: TRBV4-1
size: NA
D: TRBD1
DNA: TGCGCCAGCAGCGACAGGGCACGGGGCACTGAAGCTTTCTTT
CDR3: CASSDRARGTEAFF

J: TRBJ2-3
V: TRBV19
size: NA
D: TRBD2
DNA: TGTGCCAGTAGGACTAGCGGGACACCCACAGATACGCAGTATTTT
CDR3: CASRTSGTPTDTQYF

J: TRBJ1-1
V: TRBV19
size: few
D: NA
DNA: TGTGCCAGTCACGGCTGGGCAGAGGACACTGAAGCTTTCTTT
CDR3: CASHGWAEDTEAFF

J: TRBJ1-2
V: TRBV5-1
size: NA
D: NA
DNA: TGCGCCAGCAGCTTTCAGGAGAACTATGGCTACACCTTC
CDR3: CASSFQENYGYTF

J: TRBJ2-3
V: TRBV7-9
size: NA
D: NA
DNA: TGTGCCAGCAGCTTAGTAGGGGCGGGAGATACGCAGTATTTT
CDR3: CASSLVGAGDTQYF

J: TRBJ2-3
V: TRBV30
size: NA
D: NA
DNA: TGTGCCTGGAGTGTAGGCGGGTCCGAAACAGATACGCAGTATTTT
CDR3: CAWSVGGSETDTQYF

J: TRBJ2-1
V: TRBV4-2
size: NA
D: NA
DNA: TGTGCCAGCAGCTATTCAGGGGCGGACTCTTCTCATGAGCAGTTCTTC
CDR3: CASSYSGADSSHEQFF

J: TRBJ2-7
V: TRBV18
size: NA
D: TRBD1
DNA: TGTGCCAGCTCACCGGACAGGGTGGTCAACGAGCAGTACTTC
CDR3: CASSPDRVVNEQYF

J: TRBJ2-7
V: TRBV7-3
size: NA
D: NA
DNA: TGTGCCAGCAGCTTAACTCCGGGAACCTACGAGCAGTACTTC
CDR3: CASSLTPGTYEQYF

J: TRBJ1-1
V: TRBV7-9
size: NA
D: TRBD1
DNA: TGTGCCAGCAGCTTAGCCTGGACAGGGAACACTGAAGCTTTCTTT
CDR3: CASSLAWTGNTEAFF

J: TRBJ1-5
V: TRBV6-1
size: NA
D: NA
DNA: TGTGCCAGCAGGGTCACCAATCAGCCCCAGCATTTT
CDR3: CASRVTNQPQHF

J: TRBJ1-2
V: TRBV5-4
size: NA
D: NA
DNA: TGTGCCAGCAGCCGGGGTAAAGGCTATGGCTACACCTTC
CDR3: CASSRGKGYGYTF

J: TRBJ2-7
V: TRBV19
size: NA
D: TRBD1
DNA: TGTGCCAGTAGTGCCAAGGGGGCGGCCCACGAGCAGTACTTC
CDR3: CASSAKGAAHEQYF

J: TRBJ2-2
V: TRBV9
size: NA
D: NA
DNA: TGTGCCAGCAGCCTACCCAGTCGGACCGGGGAGCTGTTTTTT
CDR3: CASSLPSRTGELFF

J: TRBJ2-1
V: TRBV2
size: NA
D: NA
DNA: TGTGCCAGCAGTGAAGGCCCTAGCAGCAATGAGCAGTTCTTC
CDR3: CASSEGPSSNEQFF

J: TRBJ2-4
V: TRBV6-1
size: NA
D: NA
DNA: TGTGCCAGCAGTGATCAAACTACAGGGTCCCAAAACATTCAGTACTTC
CDR3: CASSDQTTGSQNIQYF

J: TRBJ2-5
V: TRBV4-3
size: once
D: NA
DNA: TGCGCCAGCAGCCGCCAATTACAAGAGACCCAGTACTTC
CDR3: CASSRQLQETQYF

J: TRBJ1-1
V: TRBV14
size: few
D: NA
DNA: TGTGCCAGCAGCCAAGTGGCGGGTTCTGACACTGAAGCTTTCTTT
CDR3: CASSQVAGSDTEAFF

J: TRBJ2-7
V: TRBV9
size: NA
D: TRBD1
DNA: TGTGCCAGCAGCGGGGGGACAGGGGGCTCCTACGAGCAGTACTTC
CDR3: CASSGGTGGSYEQYF

J: TRBJ2-1
V: TRBV11-1
size: NA
D: TRBD1
DNA: TGTGCCAGCAGTGCCTACAGGGGTAACAATGAGCAGTTCTTC
CDR3: CASSAYRGNNEQFF

J: TRBJ1-2
V: TRBV9
size: many
D: TRBD1
DNA: TGTGCCAGCAGCTCGACAGGGAACTATGGCTACACCTTC
CDR3: CASSSTGNYGYTF

J: TRBJ1-1
V: TRBV27
size: few
D: NA
DNA: TGTGCCAGCAGTGCAGGGGTGGGGAGCACTGAAGCTTTCTTT
CDR3: CASSAGVGSTEAFF

J: TRBJ2-7
V: TRBV10-2
size: NA
D: NA
DNA: TGCGCCAGCGGACGACGCGAGCAGTACTTC
CDR3: CASGRREQYF

J: TRBJ2-4
V: TRBV6-1
size: NA
D: TRBD1
DNA: TGTGCCAGCAGTGACGGACAGGGATACATTCAGTACTTC
CDR3: CASSDGQGYIQYF

J: TRBJ2-7
V: TRBV11-1
size: once
D: NA
DNA: TGTGCCAGCAGCGTGGGACTTCAGTACGAGCAGTACTTC
CDR3: CASSVGLQYEQYF

J: TRBJ1-2
V: TRBV6-5
size: once
D: NA
DNA: TGTGCCAGCAGTTACTCGACGGAGCTATTCTATGGCTACACCTTC
CDR3: CASSYSTELFYGYTF

J: TRBJ2-3
V: TRBV27
size: NA
D: NA
DNA: TGTGCCAGCAGTTCCACTAGCACAGATACGCAGTATTTT
CDR3: CASSSTSTDTQYF

J: TRBJ2-2
V: TRBV10-2
size: NA
D: TRBD1
DNA: TGCGCCACCCGCCAGGGACAGGGGATCGGGGAGCTGTTTTTT
CDR3: CATRQGQGIGELFF

J: TRBJ1-1
V: TRBV11-2
size: NA
D: NA
DNA: TGTGCCAGCAGCTTATCAGGGCGTGAAGCTTTCTTT
CDR3: CASSLSGREAFF

J: TRBJ2-1
V: TRBV5-1
size: NA
D: NA
DNA: TGCGCCAGCAGCTTGAGCACGGGACTCGACAATGAGCAGTTCTTC
CDR3: CASSLSTGLDNEQFF

J: TRBJ2-7
V: TRBV6-6
size: NA
D: NA
DNA: TGTGCCAGCAGTTACTCTTCCGCCTCCTACGAGCAGTACTTC
CDR3: CASSYSSASYEQYF

J: TRBJ1-3
V: TRBV27
size: NA
D: NA
DNA: TGTGCCACCCTCAGCGAGACTGGAAACACCATATATTTT
CDR3: CATLSETGNTIYF

J: TRBJ2-3
V: TRBV9
size: NA
D: TRBD2
DNA: TGTGCCAGCAGCCCTACTTCGAGCGGGAGGGCCTACAGTTCACCAGATACGCAGTATTTT
CDR3: CASSPTSSGRAYSSPDTQYF

J: TRBJ2-2
V: TRBV5-1
size: NA
D: NA
DNA: TGCGCCAGCAGCTTGGCCCAGGACACCGGGGAGCTGTTTTTT
CDR3: CASSLAQDTGELFF

J: TRBJ2-3
V: TRBV2
size: NA
D: NA
DNA: TGTGCCAGCAGTGAAATAGCCACAGATACGCAGTATTTT
CDR3: CASSEIATDTQYF

J: TRBJ1-5
V: TRBV10-3
size: NA
D: NA
DNA: TGTGCCTCTACGCCCATGGTAAATCAGCCCCAGCATTTT
CDR3: CASTPMVNQPQHF

J: TRBJ1-1
V: TRBV29-1
size: few
D: TRBD1
DNA: TGCAGCGCCTATGGGGACAGGGCGAGGACTGAAGCTTTCTTT
CDR3: CSAYGDRARTEAFF

J: TRBJ2-2
V: TRBV18
size: NA
D: NA
DNA: TGTGCCAGCTCACCAGGGACGACCGGCGCCGGGGAGCTGTTTTTT
CDR3: CASSPGTTGAGELFF

J: TRBJ1-2
V: TRBV19
size: few
D: TRBD1
DNA: TGTGCCAGTACTGACAGGGGAATGGTTTATGGCTACACCTTC
CDR3: CASTDRGMVYGYTF